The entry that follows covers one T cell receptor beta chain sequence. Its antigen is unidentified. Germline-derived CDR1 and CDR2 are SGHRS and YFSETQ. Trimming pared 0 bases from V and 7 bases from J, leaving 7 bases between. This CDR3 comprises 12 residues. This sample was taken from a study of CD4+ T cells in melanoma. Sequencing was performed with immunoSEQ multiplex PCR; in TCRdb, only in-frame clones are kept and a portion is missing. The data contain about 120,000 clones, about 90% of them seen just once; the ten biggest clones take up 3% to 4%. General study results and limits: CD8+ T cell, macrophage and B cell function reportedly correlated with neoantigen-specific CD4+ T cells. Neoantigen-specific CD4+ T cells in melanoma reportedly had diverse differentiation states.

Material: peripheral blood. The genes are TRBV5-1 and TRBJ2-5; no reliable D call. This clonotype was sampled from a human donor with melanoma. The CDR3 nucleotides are TGCGCCAGCAGCTTGGATGTAGGGACCCAGTACTTC. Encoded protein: CASSLDVGTQYF.